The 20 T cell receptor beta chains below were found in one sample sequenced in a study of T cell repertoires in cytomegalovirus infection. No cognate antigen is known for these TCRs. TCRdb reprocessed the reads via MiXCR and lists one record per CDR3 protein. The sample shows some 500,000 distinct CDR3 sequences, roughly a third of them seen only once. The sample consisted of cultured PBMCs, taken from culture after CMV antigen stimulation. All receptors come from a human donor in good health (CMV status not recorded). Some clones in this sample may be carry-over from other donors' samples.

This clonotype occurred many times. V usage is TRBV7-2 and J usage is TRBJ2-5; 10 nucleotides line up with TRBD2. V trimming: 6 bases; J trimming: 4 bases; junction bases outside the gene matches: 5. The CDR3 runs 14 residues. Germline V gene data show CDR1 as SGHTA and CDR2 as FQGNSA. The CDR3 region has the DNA TGTGCCAGCAGACAACTAGCGGGGAGAGAGACCCAGTACTTC. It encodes CASRQLAGRETQYF.

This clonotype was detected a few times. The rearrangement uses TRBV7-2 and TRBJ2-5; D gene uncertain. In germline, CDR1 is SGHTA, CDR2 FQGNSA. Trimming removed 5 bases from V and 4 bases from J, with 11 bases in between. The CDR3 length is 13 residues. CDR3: CASSPIASETQYF. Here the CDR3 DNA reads TGTGCCAGCAGCCCCATAGCATCAGAGACCCAGTACTTC.

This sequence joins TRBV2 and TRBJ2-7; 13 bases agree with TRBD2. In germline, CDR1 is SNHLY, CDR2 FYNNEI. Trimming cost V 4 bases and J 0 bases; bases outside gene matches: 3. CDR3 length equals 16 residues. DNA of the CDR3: TGTGCCAGCAGTGGGGGACTAGCGGGAACCTCCTACGAGCAGTACGTC. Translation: CASSGGLAGTSYEQYV.

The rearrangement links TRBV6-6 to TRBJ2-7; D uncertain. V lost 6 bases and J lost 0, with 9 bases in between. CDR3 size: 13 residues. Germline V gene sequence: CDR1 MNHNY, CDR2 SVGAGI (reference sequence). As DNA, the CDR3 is TGTGCCAGCAGCCAGACCGGCTCCTACGAGCAGTACGTC. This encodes CASSQTGSYEQYV.

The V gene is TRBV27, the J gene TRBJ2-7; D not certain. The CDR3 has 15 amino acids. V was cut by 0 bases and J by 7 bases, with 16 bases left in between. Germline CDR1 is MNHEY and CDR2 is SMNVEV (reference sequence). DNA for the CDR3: TGTGCCAGCAGTTTATCACTGGCGCCCCTTAATGAGCAGTACTTC. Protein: CASSLSLAPLNEQYF.

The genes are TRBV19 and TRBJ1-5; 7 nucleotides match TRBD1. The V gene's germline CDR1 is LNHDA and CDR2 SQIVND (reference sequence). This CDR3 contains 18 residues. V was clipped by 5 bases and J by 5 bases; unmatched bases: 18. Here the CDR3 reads CASSSDRAKFSVDQPQHF. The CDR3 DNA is TGTGCCAGTAGTTCAGACAGGGCTAAATTTTCCGTGGATCAGCCCCAGCATTTT.

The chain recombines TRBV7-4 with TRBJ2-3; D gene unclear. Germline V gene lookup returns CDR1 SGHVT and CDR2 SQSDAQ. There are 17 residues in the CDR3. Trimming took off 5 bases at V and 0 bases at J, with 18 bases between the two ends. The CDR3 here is CASSPRWADTSTDTQYF. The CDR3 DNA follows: TGTGCCAGCAGCCCACGTTGGGCAGATACTAGCACAGATACGCAGTATTTT. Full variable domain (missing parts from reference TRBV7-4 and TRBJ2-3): GAGVSQSPRYKVAKRGRDVALRCDSISGHVTLYWYRQTLGQGSEVLTYSQSDAQRDKSGRPSGRFSAERPERSVSTLKIQRTEQGDSAVYLCASSPRWADTSTDTQYFGPGTRLTVL.

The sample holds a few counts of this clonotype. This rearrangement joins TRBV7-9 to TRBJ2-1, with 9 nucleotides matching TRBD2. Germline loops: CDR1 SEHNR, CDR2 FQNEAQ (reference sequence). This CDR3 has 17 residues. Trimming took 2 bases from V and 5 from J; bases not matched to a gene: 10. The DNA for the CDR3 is TGTGCCAGCAGCTTACCCCCCAGGACTAGCGTCCACAATGAGCAGTTCTTC. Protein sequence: CASSLPPRTSVHNEQFF.

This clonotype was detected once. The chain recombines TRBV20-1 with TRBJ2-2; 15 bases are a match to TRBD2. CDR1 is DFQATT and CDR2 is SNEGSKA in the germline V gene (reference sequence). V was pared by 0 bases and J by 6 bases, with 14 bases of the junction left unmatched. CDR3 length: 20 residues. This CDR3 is CSARDFRTSGRAGISGELFF. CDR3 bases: TGCAGTGCTAGAGATTTCCGGACTAGCGGGAGGGCCGGTATCTCCGGGGAGCTGTTTTTT.

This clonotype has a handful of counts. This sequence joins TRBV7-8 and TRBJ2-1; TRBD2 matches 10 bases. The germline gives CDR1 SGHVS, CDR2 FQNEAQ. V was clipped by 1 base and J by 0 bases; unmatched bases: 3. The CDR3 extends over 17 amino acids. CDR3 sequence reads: CASSLVGLANSYNEQFF. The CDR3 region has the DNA TGTGCCAGCAGCTTAGTGGGACTAGCGAACTCCTACAATGAGCAGTTCTTC.

CDR3 loop: CASSLFGVYEQYV. The CDR3 region has the DNA TGTGCCAGCAGTTTATTTGGAGTCTACGAGCAGTACGTC. This chain joins TRBV12-3 or TRBV12-4 and TRBJ2-7; D is undetermined. There are 13 residues in the CDR3. The ends were cut back, 2 bases at V and 3 bases at J, with 8 bases in the middle.

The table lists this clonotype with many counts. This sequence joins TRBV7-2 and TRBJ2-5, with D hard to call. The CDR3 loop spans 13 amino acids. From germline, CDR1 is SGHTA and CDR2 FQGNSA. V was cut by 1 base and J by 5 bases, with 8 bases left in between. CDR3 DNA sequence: TGTGCCAGCAGCTTAGGAACTTCCGAGACCCAGTACTTC. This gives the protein CASSLGTSETQYF.

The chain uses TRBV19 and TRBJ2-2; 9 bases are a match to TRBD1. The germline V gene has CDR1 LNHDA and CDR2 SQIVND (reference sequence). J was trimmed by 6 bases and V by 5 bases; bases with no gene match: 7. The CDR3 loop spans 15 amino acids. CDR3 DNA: TGTGCCAGTAGTTGGGGACAGGGTTCGCCCGGGGAGCTGTTTTTT. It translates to CASSWGQGSPGELFF.

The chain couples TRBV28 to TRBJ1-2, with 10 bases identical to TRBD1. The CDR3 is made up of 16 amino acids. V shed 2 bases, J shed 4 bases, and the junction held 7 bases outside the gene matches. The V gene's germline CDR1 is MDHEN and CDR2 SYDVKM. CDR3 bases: TGTGCCAGCAGTTTAGTCGGGACAGGGGAGTTCTATGGCTACACCTTC. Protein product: CASSLVGTGEFYGYTF.

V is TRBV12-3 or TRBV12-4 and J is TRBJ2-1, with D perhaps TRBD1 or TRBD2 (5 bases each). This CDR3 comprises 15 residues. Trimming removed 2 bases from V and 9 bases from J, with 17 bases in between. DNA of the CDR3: TGTGCCAGCAGTTTAACGGGCCCAGGGAGTGGTGAGCAGTTCTTC. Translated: CASSLTGPGSGEQFF.

CDR3 in amino acids: CASSPTSASTDTQYF. In DNA, the CDR3 is TGCGCCAGCAGCCCTACTAGCGCGAGCACAGATACGCAGTATTTT. This rearrangement joins TRBV10-2 to TRBJ2-3, with TRBD2 matching 7 bases. CDR1 is WSHSY, CDR2 SAAADI, per germline. The J segment lost 0 bases and the V segment lost 6 bases, leaving 6 bases of the junction unmatched. CDR3 size: 15 residues.

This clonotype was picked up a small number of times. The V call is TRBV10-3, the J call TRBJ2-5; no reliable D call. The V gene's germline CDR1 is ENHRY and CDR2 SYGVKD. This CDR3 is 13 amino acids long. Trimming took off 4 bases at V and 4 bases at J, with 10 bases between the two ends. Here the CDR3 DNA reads TGTGCCATCAGTGGGACCCTTAGAGAGACCCAGTACTTC. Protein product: CAISGTLRETQYF.

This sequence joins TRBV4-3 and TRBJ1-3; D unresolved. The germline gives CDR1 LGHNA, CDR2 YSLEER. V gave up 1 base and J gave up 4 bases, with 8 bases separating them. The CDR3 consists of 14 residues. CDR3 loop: CASSQGVIGNTIYF. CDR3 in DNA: TGCGCCAGCAGCCAAGGGGTGATCGGAAACACCATATATTTT.

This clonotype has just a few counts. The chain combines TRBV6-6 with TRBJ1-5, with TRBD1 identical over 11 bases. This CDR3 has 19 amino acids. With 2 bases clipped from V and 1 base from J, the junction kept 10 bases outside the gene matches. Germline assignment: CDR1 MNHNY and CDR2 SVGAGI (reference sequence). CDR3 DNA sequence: TGTGCCAGCAGTTACACCGAGCCGGGACAGGGGGTAAGCAATCAGCCCCAGCATTTT. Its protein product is CASSYTEPGQGVSNQPQHF.

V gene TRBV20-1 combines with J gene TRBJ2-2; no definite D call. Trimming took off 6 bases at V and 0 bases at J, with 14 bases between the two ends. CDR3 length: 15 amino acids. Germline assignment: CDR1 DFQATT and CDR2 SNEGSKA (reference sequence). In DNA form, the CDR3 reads TGCAGTGCAAACCCCCGAACCTCGAACACCGGGGAGCTGTTTTTT. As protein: CSANPRTSNTGELFF.